The text below deals with one TCR beta chain. In the authors' workflow: How many nucleated cells were present was estimated from reference gene primer amplification. The protocol was immunoSEQ multiplex PCR, while the TCRdb copy is restricted to in-frame clones and leaves out a portion. From that table come the V and J calls and clone size; the DNA was used to work out D and trimming. This repertoire shows under 150,000 clones, about 83% found once; its top ten account for 8% to 10%. This sample was taken from a study of blood T cell repertoires in COVID-19. The germline V gene has CDR1 MNHEY and CDR2 SVGEGT. Trimming cost V 2 bases and J 4 bases, with 11 bases left between them. The CDR3 spans 14 residues.

J is TRBJ1-1 and V is TRBV6-2 or TRBV6-3; the D gene is possibly TRBD1 (5 bases). The sequenced sample consisted of peripheral blood. The receptor comes from a man aged 35 to 55 with active or convalescent COVID-19. CDR3 in amino acids: CASSYSQGITEAFF. The CDR3 DNA reads as TGTGCCAGCAGTTACAGCCAGGGTATCACTGAAGCTTTCTTT.